The 10 T cell receptor beta chains below come from one sample, sequenced in a study of T cell responses to AZD1222 COVID-19 vaccine. Clones were sequenced by immunoSEQ multiplex PCR, and TCRdb holds only the in-frame ones, with some missing. The table shows about 68,000 clones, with 85% to 90% occurring only once. Sequencing was performed on peripheral blood, taken on day 0 of AZD1222 vaccination. These receptors came from an adult in good health.

The chain recombines TRBV6-2 or TRBV6-3 with TRBJ2-7; D is uncertain. Deletions cut 2 bases from V and 0 bases from J, with 8 bases between. The CDR3 sequence is 14 residues long. Germline lookup yields CDR1 MNHEY and CDR2 SVGEGT. CDR3 region: CASSYPSSSYEQYF. The CDR3 nucleotides are TGTGCCAGCAGTTACCCCTCGAGCTCCTACGAGCAGTACTTC.

The rearrangement links TRBV29-1 to TRBJ2-7, with 9 bases that match TRBD1. J gave up 6 bases and V 6 bases, and 12 bases lay outside the gene matches. The CDR3 has 14 amino acids. Germline assignment: CDR1 SQVTM and CDR2 ANQGSEA. The CDR3 DNA is TGCAGCGTCGAGACGGGGGGACAGGGCCTCGAGCAGTACTTC. Protein product: CSVETGGQGLEQYF.

J is TRBJ2-7 and V is TRBV2, with 12 bases that match TRBD2. The junction had 6 bases not matched to a gene; V was cut back by 4 bases and J by 5 bases. The V gene's germline CDR1 is SNHLY and CDR2 FYNNEI. The CDR3 length is 15 residues. The CDR3 spells CASSALGLAGNEQYF. CDR3 nucleotide sequence: TGTGCCAGCAGTGCATTAGGACTAGCGGGAAACGAGCAGTACTTC.

This chain uses TRBV16 with TRBJ2-3; D may be TRBD1 (6 bases). The CDR3 is 14 residues long. CDR1 is KGHSY, CDR2 FQNENV, per germline. V lost 4 bases and J lost 0, with 8 bases in between. CDR3 DNA sequence: TGTGCCAGCAGCCGGACAGAGAGCACAGATACGCAGTATTTT. It specifies CASSRTESTDTQYF. The whole variable domain, filled in from reference TRBV16 and TRBJ2-3, reads GEEVAQTPKHLVRGEGQKAKLYCAPIKGHSYVFWYQQVLKNEFKFLISFQNENVFDETGMPKERFSAKCLPNSPCSLEIQATKLEDSAVYFCASSRTESTDTQYFGPGTRLTVL.

This chain uses TRBV28 with TRBJ2-7, with 7 bases lining up with TRBD2. V was pared by 7 bases and J by 3 bases, with 12 bases of the junction left unmatched. This CDR3 comprises 15 residues. Germline values: CDR1 MDHEN, CDR2 SYDVKM. The DNA of the CDR3 is TGTGCCAGCACTTCTCCTAGCGGATATAACTACGAGCAGTACTTC. Amino acid sequence: CASTSPSGYNYEQYF.

This sequence joins TRBV4-2 and TRBJ1-2; D not resolved. Germline values: CDR1 LGHNA, CDR2 YNFKEQ. The CDR3 covers 13 residues. The V gene lost 0 bases and the J gene lost 3 bases, with 5 bases spanning the gap. Written as DNA, the CDR3 is TGTGCCAGCAGCCAAGATGGGGACTATGGCTACACCTTC. Amino acids: CASSQDGDYGYTF.

V and J are TRBV4-2 and TRBJ2-1; possibly TRBD2 for D (5 bases). Germline V gene data show CDR1 as LGHNA and CDR2 as YNFKEQ. The CDR3 is 13 residues long. Between the trimmed V and J ends, which lost 9 bases and 9 bases, there was a span of 18 bases. The CDR3 coding sequence is TGTGCCAGTCACCTTGAGGGAGCGGCTGAGCAGTTCTTC. As protein: CASHLEGAAEQFF.

This chain joins TRBV7-9 and TRBJ1-1; D unclear. This CDR3 is 12 amino acids long. CDR1 and CDR2 from the germline V gene are SEHNR and FQNEAQ (reference sequence). V shed 1 base and J shed 0 bases, with 0 bases lying between them. CDR3 protein: CASSLVNTEAFF. The CDR3 nucleotides read TGTGCCAGCAGCTTAGTGAACACTGAAGCTTTCTTT.

CDR3 nucleotide sequence: TGTGCCAGCAGCTTCCGAGGCAGGGGAGACCACGAGCAGTACTTC. As protein: CASSFRGRGDHEQYF. This chain links TRBV5-5 with TRBJ2-7, with D perhaps matching TRBD1 (6 bases). Germline values: CDR1 SGHKS, CDR2 YYEKEE (reference sequence). The CDR3 is 15 residues long. The ends were cut back, 2 bases at V and 5 bases at J, with 17 bases in the middle.

The rearrangement links TRBV7-2 to TRBJ2-5, with TRBD1 matching 7 bases. Germline loops: CDR1 SGHTA, CDR2 FQGNSA. V shed 2 bases, J shed 4 bases, and the junction held 7 bases outside the gene matches. The CDR3 covers 15 residues. The CDR3 sequence: CASSLQKGQLETQYF. CDR3 DNA sequence: TGTGCCAGCAGCTTACAAAAGGGACAGTTAGAGACCCAGTACTTC.